This T cell receptor beta chain was recorded in a study of T cell changes during pregnancy in multiple sclerosis. Repertoires were generated with immunoSEQ multiplex PCR, while TCRdb's copy carries only in-frame clones and drops some. This table holds approximately 87,000 clones, 85% to 95% found once. The length of the CDR3 is 12 residues. The germline gives CDR1 MDHEN, CDR2 SYDVKM. Trimming at V came to 6 bases and at J to 12 bases, leaving 11 bases not matched to a gene. The sequence was obtained from a female donor with multiple sclerosis, enrolled in a pregnancy study. The chain is built from TRBV28 and TRBJ2-7; 7 nucleotides line up with TRBD2. The sample here was CD4+ T cells from peripheral blood mononuclear cells, taken in the second trimester of pregnancy. CDR3 nucleotide sequence: TGTGCCAGCAGAACCGGGACTAACTCCCTGTACTTC. It is translated as CASRTGTNSLYF.